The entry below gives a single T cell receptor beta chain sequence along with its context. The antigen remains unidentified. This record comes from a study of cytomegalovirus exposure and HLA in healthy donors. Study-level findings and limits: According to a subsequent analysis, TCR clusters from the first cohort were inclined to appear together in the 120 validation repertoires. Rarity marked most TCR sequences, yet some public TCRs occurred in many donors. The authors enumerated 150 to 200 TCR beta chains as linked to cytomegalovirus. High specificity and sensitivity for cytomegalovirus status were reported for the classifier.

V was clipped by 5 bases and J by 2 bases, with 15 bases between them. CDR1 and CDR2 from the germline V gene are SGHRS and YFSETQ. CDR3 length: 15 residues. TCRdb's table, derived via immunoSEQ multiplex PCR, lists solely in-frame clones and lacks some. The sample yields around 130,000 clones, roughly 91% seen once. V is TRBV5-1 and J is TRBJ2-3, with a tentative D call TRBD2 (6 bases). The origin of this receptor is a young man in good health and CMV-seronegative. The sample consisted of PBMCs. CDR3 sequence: CASSEDGGFTDTQYF. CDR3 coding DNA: TGCGCCAGCAGTGAGGACGGGGGATTCACAGATACGCAGTATTTT. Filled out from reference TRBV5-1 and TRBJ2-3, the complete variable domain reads KAGVTQTPRYLIKTRGQQVTLSCSPISGHRSVSWYQQTPGQGLQFLFEYFSETQRNKGNFPGRFSGRQFSNSRSEMNVSTLELGDSALYLCASSEDGGFTDTQYFGPGTRLTVL.